These 32 T cell receptor beta chains were all obtained from the same sample, sequenced in a study of cytotoxic CD8 clonotypes in ibrutinib-treated CLL. Using immunoSEQ multiplex PCR, the repertoire was profiled, and TCRdb retains in-frame clones only, with some absent. The table includes 300,000 to 350,000 clones, roughly 80% detected once. Sequenced here: PBMCs, sampled before ibrutinib treatment. The receptor set was obtained from a human donor with chronic lymphocytic leukemia.

The J gene is TRBJ2-1, the V gene TRBV28; D might be TRBD2 (6 bases). Germline V CDR1 and CDR2: MDHEN, SYDVKM. This CDR3 has 14 amino acids. The V gene lost 2 bases and the J gene lost 4 bases, with 9 bases spanning the gap. CDR3 amino acids: CASSLVADYNEQFF. DNA for the CDR3: TGTGCCAGCAGTTTAGTAGCGGATTACAATGAGCAGTTCTTC.

This clone was seen more than once but under ten times. J is TRBJ2-7 and V is TRBV2, with TRBD2 identical over 9 bases. Germline CDR1 reads SNHLY; CDR2 reads FYNNEI. V shed 8 bases and J 4 bases; nucleotides not matched to a gene: 6. CDR3 size: 13 residues. This CDR3 is CASRPSGTYEQYF. CDR3 nucleotide sequence: TGTGCCAGCCGTCCTAGCGGGACTTACGAGCAGTACTTC.

The chain has TRBV30 and TRBJ2-7; 12 bases line up with TRBD2. V trimming: 0 bases; J trimming: 4 bases; junction bases outside the gene matches: 4. The CDR3 has 15 amino acids. CDR1 is GTSNPN, CDR2 SVGIG, per germline (reference sequence). CDR3 sequence: CAWSVLAGGVYEQYF. The CDR3 bases are TGTGCCTGGAGTGTACTAGCGGGAGGTGTTTACGAGCAGTACTTC.

The V call is TRBV29-1, the J call TRBJ2-1; 10 bases map to TRBD2. Trimming at V came to 0 bases and at J to 1 base, leaving 3 bases not matched to a gene. This CDR3 spans 16 amino acids. Per germline, CDR1 SQVTM and CDR2 ANQGSEA. The CDR3 loop is CSVEDSSGRSYNEQFF. The CDR3 DNA reads as TGCAGCGTTGAAGATTCTAGCGGGAGATCCTACAATGAGCAGTTCTTC.

This sequence joins TRBV15 and TRBJ2-1; no clear D gene. V shed 0 bases and J shed 10 bases, with 13 bases lying between them. Germline CDR1 is LNHNV and CDR2 is YYDKDF (reference sequence). The CDR3 length is 14 residues. This CDR3 is CATSRDLVRPEQFF. As DNA, the CDR3 is TGTGCCACCAGCAGAGATCTGGTCCGGCCAGAGCAGTTCTTC.

V usage is TRBV10-3 and J usage is TRBJ2-7; TRBD1 aligns across 8 bases. The CDR3 consists of 14 residues. V trimming: 4 bases; J trimming: 2 bases; junction bases outside the gene matches: 4. Looked up from germline, CDR1 is ENHRY and CDR2 is SYGVKD. CDR3 DNA sequence: TGTGCCATCAGTGCTGGACAGGGAACCTACGAGCAGTACTTC. Translated, it gives CAISAGQGTYEQYF.

Points on this clone: At one of its ends the junction is not consistent with the germline gene, which may arise from a read error. The rearrangement links TRBV20-1 to TRBJ2-7, with D possibly matching TRBD2 (6 bases). Germline V gene data show CDR1 as DFQATT and CDR2 as SNEGSKA (reference sequence). This CDR3 comprises 11 residues. The CDR3 sequence is CSATPSEGYVF. The CDR3 DNA follows: TGCAGTGCTACCCCTAGCGAGGGCTACGTCTTC.

J is TRBJ1-2 and V is TRBV6-5; tentatively, D is TRBD1 (5 bases). The CDR3 sequence is 13 residues long. The V end lost 6 bases, the J end lost 3 bases, and 11 bases lay between the germline ends. Germline values: CDR1 MNHEY, CDR2 SVGAGI. The CDR3 sequence: CASSQGFYYGYTF. CDR3 sequence (DNA): TGTGCCAGCAGCCAGGGTTTCTACTATGGCTACACCTTC.

The CDR3 DNA is TGTGCCAGCAGTGAATGGGGTCAGGGTTCAGATACGCAGTATTTT. It specifies CASSEWGQGSDTQYF. V usage is TRBV2 and J usage is TRBJ2-3; TRBD1 might be the D (5 bases). The V gene lost 2 bases and the J gene lost 4 bases, with 13 bases spanning the gap. CDR3 length: 15 amino acids. Germline V CDR1 and CDR2: SNHLY, FYNNEI. Full variable domain (outside the CDR3, taken from reference TRBV2 and TRBJ2-3): EPEVTQTPSHQVTQMGQEVILRCVPISNHLYFYWYRQILGQKVEFLVSFYNNEISEKSEIFDDQFSVERPDGSNFTLKIRSTKLEDSAMYFCASSEWGQGSDTQYFGPGTRLTVL.

The genes are TRBV19 and TRBJ1-4; TRBD1 might be the D (6 bases). The CDR3 is 14 amino acids. Germline V CDR1 and CDR2: LNHDA, SQIVND (reference sequence). V shed 4 bases and J shed 8 bases, with 14 bases lying between them. The chain's CDR3 is CASSRGQVGEKLFF. DNA for the CDR3: TGTGCCAGTAGTAGGGGGCAGGTTGGGGAAAAACTGTTTTTT.

The chain links TRBV7-9 to TRBJ2-1, with D perhaps TRBD1 or TRBD2 (6 bases each). The CDR3 has 19 residues. V was cut by 6 bases and J by 10 bases, with 34 bases left in between. Germline V gene sequence: CDR1 SEHNR, CDR2 FQNEAQ (reference sequence). CDR3 residues: CASRSPVSGDWGRGFEQFF. The CDR3 coding sequence is TGTGCCAGCAGGTCCCCGGTCTCAGGGGATTGGGGTCGGGGGTTCGAGCAGTTCTTC. The whole variable domain, remainder taken from reference TRBV7-9 and TRBJ2-1, is DTGVSQNPRHKITKRGQNVTFRCDPISEHNRLYWYRQTLGQGPEFLTYFQNEAQLEKSRLLSDRFSAERPKGSFSTLEIQRTEQGDSAMYLCASRSPVSGDWGRGFEQFFGPGTRLTVL.

The chain links TRBV6-4 to TRBJ2-3; 9 nucleotides agree with TRBD2. This CDR3 comprises 15 residues. The V gene end was trimmed by 4 bases and the J gene end by 1 base; junction bases not matched to a gene: 3. Germline V lookup: CDR1 MRHNA, CDR2 SNTAGT. The CDR3 loop is CASSAAGGGTDTQYF. The DNA for the CDR3 is TGTGCCAGCAGTGCAGCGGGAGGTGGCACAGATACGCAGTATTTT.

The chain combines TRBV7-9 with TRBJ2-6, with D unresolved. CDR3 size: 15 residues. CDR1 is SEHNR and CDR2 is FQNEAQ in the germline V gene (reference sequence). V was pared by 2 bases and J by 0 bases, with 5 bases between. CDR3 protein: CASSLLSSGANVLTF. CDR3 nucleotides: TGTGCCAGCAGCTTATTGAGCTCTGGGGCCAACGTCCTGACTTTC.

This chain joins TRBV28 and TRBJ2-7; D is undetermined. Germline loops: CDR1 MDHEN, CDR2 SYDVKM. V was trimmed by 4 bases and J by 0 bases, leaving 16 bases between them. This CDR3 comprises 16 residues. In nucleotides, the CDR3 is TGTGCCAGCAGTTCAGCCAAGCGCGACCCCTCCTACGAGCAGTACTTC. Translation: CASSSAKRDPSYEQYF.

The chain couples TRBV27 to TRBJ2-3, with TRBD1 identical over 7 bases. Germline CDR1 and CDR2: MNHEY and SMNVEV (reference sequence). The CDR3 has 15 amino acids. V trimming: 5 bases; J trimming: 2 bases; junction bases outside the gene matches: 7. CDR3 sequence reads: CASSNGDSITDTQYF. The CDR3 region has the DNA TGTGCCAGCAGTAACGGGGACAGTATCACAGATACGCAGTATTTT.

The J gene is TRBJ2-5, the V gene TRBV4-2, with 14 positions matching TRBD2. The CDR3 totals 18 residues. Per germline, CDR1 LGHNA and CDR2 YNFKEQ. J lost 5 bases, V lost 4 bases, and 12 bases had no gene match. The CDR3 DNA follows: TGTGCCAGCAGCCGCAAAAGGGGGCGACTAGCGGGAGGGGAGACCCAGTACTTC. Translating it yields CASSRKRGRLAGGETQYF.

This chain links TRBV27 with TRBJ2-3; D uncertain. The CDR3 extends over 12 amino acids. CDR1 and CDR2 from the germline V gene are MNHEY and SMNVEV (reference sequence). The V gene lost 6 bases and the J gene lost 0 bases, with 4 bases spanning the gap. In nucleotides, the CDR3 is TGTGCCAGCAGGGCTAGCACAGATACGCAGTATTTT. This encodes CASRASTDTQYF.

V is TRBV2 and J is TRBJ1-5; TRBD1 matches 7 bases. Germline V gene sequence: CDR1 SNHLY, CDR2 FYNNEI. The CDR3 has 16 amino acids. Trimming removed 0 bases from V and 4 bases from J; junction bases left unmatched: 6. In nucleotides, the CDR3 is TGTGCCAGCAGTGAAGCCTTGTCAGGGGGGAATCAGCCCCAGCATTTT. It is translated as CASSEALSGGNQPQHF.

This clone was seen a handful of times. The chain carries TRBV18 and TRBJ2-7; the D gene is possibly TRBD2 (6 bases). The germline gives CDR1 KGHSH, CDR2 LQKENI. The CDR3 contains 17 residues. V was pared by 2 bases and J by 2 bases, with 19 bases between. As DNA, the CDR3 is TGTGCCAGCTCACCAACCTCAGGGAGGATGGGGCCCTACGAGCAGTACTTC. Residues: CASSPTSGRMGPYEQYF.

The chain combines TRBV2 with TRBJ2-3, with TRBD2 identical over 7 bases. This CDR3 has 18 residues. The V segment lost 11 bases and the J segment 2 bases; nucleotides outside the gene matches: 22. The germline CDR1 and CDR2 sequences are SNHLY and FYNNEI. The CDR3 nucleotides read TGTGCCCCAGCAGGGATTGCAGGGCTAGCGGAAACCACAGATACGCAGTATTTT. Translation: CAPAGIAGLAETTDTQYF.

This chain joins TRBV7-6 and TRBJ2-5; D may be TRBD2 (6 bases). V shed 4 bases and J shed 0 bases, with 18 bases lying between them. CDR1 and CDR2 (germline): SGHVS, FNYEAQ. The CDR3 is 17 amino acids. The CDR3 DNA reads as TGTGCCAGCAGCTCCAAACACCAACTAGCCAACCAAGAGACCCAGTACTTC. Translation gives CASSSKHQLANQETQYF.

The chain is built from TRBV7-2 and TRBJ2-5, with no clear D. Germline assignment: CDR1 SGHTA and CDR2 FQGNSA. Trimming took 4 bases from V and 7 from J, leaving 10 bases between them. CDR3 length equals 12 residues. CDR3 sequence: CASSSFSGTQYF. CDR3 DNA: TGTGCCAGCAGCTCGTTCTCTGGGACCCAGTACTTC.

The CDR3 nucleotides read TGTGCCAGCAGCCTCAATCGGCGGGAAAAACTGTTTTTT. Translated: CASSLNRREKLFF. The chain couples TRBV27 to TRBJ1-4; D is ambiguous. The CDR3 has 13 amino acids. V was pared by 6 bases and J by 8 bases, with 13 bases between. Germline V gene lookup returns CDR1 MNHEY and CDR2 SMNVEV (reference sequence).

The rearrangement joins TRBV7-6 to TRBJ1-2, with 10 bases fitting TRBD1. Germline loops: CDR1 SGHVS, CDR2 FNYEAQ. This CDR3 comprises 15 residues. Trimming removed 5 bases from V and 2 bases from J; junction bases left unmatched: 5. CDR3 protein: CASSLGTGANYGYTF. The CDR3 coding sequence is TGTGCCAGCAGCCTAGGGACAGGGGCCAACTATGGCTACACCTTC.

In nucleotides, the CDR3 is TGCAGTGGACTAGCGGCCTACGAGCAGTACTTC. Translated, it gives CSGLAAYEQYF. The chain employs TRBV20-1 and TRBJ2-7; 9 bases line up with TRBD2. The CDR3 contains 11 residues. V was pared by 7 bases and J by 2 bases, with 0 bases of the junction left unmatched. Germline V CDR1 and CDR2: DFQATT, SNEGSKA (reference sequence).

The chain has TRBV7-2 and TRBJ2-1; TRBD2 matches at 10 bases. V was clipped by 5 bases and J by 4 bases; unmatched bases: 14. The CDR3 length is 18 residues. Germline V gene data show CDR1 as SGHTA and CDR2 as FQGNSA. As DNA, the CDR3 is TGTGCCAGCAGCCAAAAGGGACTAGCGAGACCATTTTACAATGAGCAGTTCTTC. It yields the protein CASSQKGLARPFYNEQFF.

This clone appeared a few times. This chain links TRBV18 with TRBJ1-5, with a tentative D call TRBD1 (5 bases). The CDR3 is 15 amino acids. Germline V gene data show CDR1 as KGHSH and CDR2 as LQKENI. The germline V and J ends were trimmed by 3 bases and 1 base, with 10 bases remaining between them. The CDR3 region is CASSPVSGSNQPQHF. The DNA of the CDR3 is TGTGCCAGCTCACCGGTTTCAGGGAGCAATCAGCCCCAGCATTTT.

The chain couples TRBV30 to TRBJ1-1; D unclear. V lost 3 bases and J lost 0, with 8 bases in between. Germline assignment: CDR1 GTSNPN and CDR2 SVGIG (reference sequence). The CDR3 consists of 13 residues. CDR3 sequence reads: CAWRKTMNTEAFF. The CDR3, as DNA: TGTGCCTGGAGGAAGACGATGAACACTGAAGCTTTCTTT. Full variable domain (outside the CDR3, taken from reference TRBV30 and TRBJ1-1): SQTIHQWPATLVQPVGSPLSLECTVEGTSNPNLYWYRQAAGRGLQLLFYSVGIGQISSEVPQNLSASRPQDRQFILSSKKLLLSDSGFYLCAWRKTMNTEAFFGQGTRLTVV.

The chain employs TRBV6-1 and TRBJ1-4; 7 bases align to TRBD1. This CDR3 region has 18 residues. In germline, CDR1 is MNHNS, CDR2 SASEGT. J gave up 8 bases and V 0 bases, and 15 bases lay outside the gene matches. CDR3 protein: CASSEAPQLRTGWEKLFF. In DNA form, the CDR3 reads TGTGCCAGCAGTGAAGCACCTCAATTACGGACAGGTTGGGAAAAACTGTTTTTT.

The chain recombines TRBV7-2 with TRBJ2-7; 10 bases fit TRBD2. Germline CDR1 reads SGHTA; CDR2 reads FQGNSA. CDR3 length: 13 residues. J was trimmed by 5 bases and V by 4 bases; bases with no gene match: 2. The CDR3 spells CASSWTSGDEQYF. Written as DNA, the CDR3 is TGTGCCAGCAGCTGGACTAGCGGAGACGAGCAGTACTTC.

The chain uses TRBV4-2 and TRBJ1-2, with D hard to call. Germline CDR1 and CDR2: LGHNA and YNFKEQ. The CDR3 covers 17 residues. Trimming pared 0 bases from V and 6 bases from J, leaving 20 bases between. CDR3 sequence (DNA): TGTGCCAGCAGCCAAGATAGAGGAGGAGGAGCAACGGATGGCTACACCTTC. Encoded protein: CASSQDRGGGATDGYTF.

The gene calls are TRBV30 and TRBJ1-3; the D is unclear. This CDR3 spans 12 amino acids. Trimming removed 4 bases from V and 0 bases from J, with 4 bases in between. Germline CDR1 and CDR2: GTSNPN and SVGIG (reference sequence). As DNA, the CDR3 is TGTGCCTGGACAGACTCTGGAAACACCATATATTTT. Translating it yields CAWTDSGNTIYF.